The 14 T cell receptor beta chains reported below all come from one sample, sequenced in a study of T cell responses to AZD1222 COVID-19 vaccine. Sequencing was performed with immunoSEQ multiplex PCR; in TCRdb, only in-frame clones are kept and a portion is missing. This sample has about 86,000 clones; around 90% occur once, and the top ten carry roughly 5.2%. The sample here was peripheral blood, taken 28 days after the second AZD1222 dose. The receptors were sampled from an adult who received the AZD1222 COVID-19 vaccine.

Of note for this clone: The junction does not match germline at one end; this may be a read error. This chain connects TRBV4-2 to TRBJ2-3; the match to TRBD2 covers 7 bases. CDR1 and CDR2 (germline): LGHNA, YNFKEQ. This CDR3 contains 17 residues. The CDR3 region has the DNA TGTACCAGCAGCCAAGTAAGACTAGCAGACCGCACAGATACGCAGTATTTT. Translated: CTSSQVRLADRTDTQYF.

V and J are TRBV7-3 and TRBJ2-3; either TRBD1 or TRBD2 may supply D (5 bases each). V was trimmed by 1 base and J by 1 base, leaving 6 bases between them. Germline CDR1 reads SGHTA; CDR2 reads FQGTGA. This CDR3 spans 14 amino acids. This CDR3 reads CASSLRGGTDTQYF. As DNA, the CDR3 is TGTGCCAGCAGCTTAAGAGGGGGCACAGATACGCAGTATTTT.

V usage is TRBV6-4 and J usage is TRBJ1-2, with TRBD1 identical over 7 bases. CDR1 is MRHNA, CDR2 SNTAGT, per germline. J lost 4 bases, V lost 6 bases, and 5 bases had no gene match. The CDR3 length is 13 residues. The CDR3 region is CASRSGTAYGYTF. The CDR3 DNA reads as TGTGCCAGCAGATCCGGGACAGCCTATGGCTACACCTTC.

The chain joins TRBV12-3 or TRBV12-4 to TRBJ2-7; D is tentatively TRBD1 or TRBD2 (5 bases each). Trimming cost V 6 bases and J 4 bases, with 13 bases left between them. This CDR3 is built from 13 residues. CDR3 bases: TGTGCCAGCAGGAGGGGAAGGGAGTACGAGCAGTACTTC. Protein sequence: CASRRGREYEQYF.

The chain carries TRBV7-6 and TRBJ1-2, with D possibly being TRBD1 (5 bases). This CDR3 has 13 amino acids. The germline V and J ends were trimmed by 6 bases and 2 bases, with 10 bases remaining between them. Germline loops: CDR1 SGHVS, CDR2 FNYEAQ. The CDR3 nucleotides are TGTGCCAGCAGTTATACAGGCAACTATGGCTACACCTTC. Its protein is CASSYTGNYGYTF.

CDR3 coding DNA: TGTGCCAGCAGCTTATGGCGCGGGGAGCTGTTTTTT. Translation: CASSLWRGELFF. The chain links TRBV7-3 to TRBJ2-2; D not resolved. V gave up 2 bases and J gave up 7 bases, with 5 bases separating them. Germline CDR1 and CDR2: SGHTA and FQGTGA. The CDR3 totals 12 residues.

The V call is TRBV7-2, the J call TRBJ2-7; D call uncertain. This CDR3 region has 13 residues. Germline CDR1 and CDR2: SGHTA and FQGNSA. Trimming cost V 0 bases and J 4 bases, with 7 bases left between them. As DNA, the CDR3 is TGTGCCAGCAGCTTAGCTCGCCAGTACGAGCAGTACTTC. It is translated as CASSLARQYEQYF. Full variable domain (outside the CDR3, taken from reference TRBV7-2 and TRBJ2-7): GAGVSQSPSNKVTEKGKDVELRCDPISGHTALYWYRQSLGQGLEFLIYFQGNSAPDKSGLPSDRFSAERTGGSVSTLTIQRTQQEDSAVYLCASSLARQYEQYFGPGTRLTVT.

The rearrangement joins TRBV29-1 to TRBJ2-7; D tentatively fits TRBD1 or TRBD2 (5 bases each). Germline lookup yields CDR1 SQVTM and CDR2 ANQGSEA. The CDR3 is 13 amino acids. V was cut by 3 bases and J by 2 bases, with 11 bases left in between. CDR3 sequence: CSVEREGTYEQYF. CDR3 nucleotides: TGCAGCGTTGAGCGCGAGGGGACCTACGAGCAGTACTTC.

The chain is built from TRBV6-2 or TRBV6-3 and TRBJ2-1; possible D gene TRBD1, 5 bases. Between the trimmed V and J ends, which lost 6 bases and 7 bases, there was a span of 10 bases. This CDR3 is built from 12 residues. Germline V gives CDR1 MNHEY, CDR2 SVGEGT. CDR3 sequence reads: CASSLTDNEQFF. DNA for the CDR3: TGTGCCAGCAGCCTGACAGATAATGAGCAGTTCTTC.

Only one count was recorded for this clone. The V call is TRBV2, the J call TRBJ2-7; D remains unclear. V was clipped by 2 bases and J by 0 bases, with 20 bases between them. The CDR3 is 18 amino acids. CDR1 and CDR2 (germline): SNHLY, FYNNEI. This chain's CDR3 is CASSESGWARSLSYEQYF. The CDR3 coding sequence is TGTGCCAGCAGTGAATCCGGCTGGGCCAGAAGCCTCTCCTACGAGCAGTACTTC.

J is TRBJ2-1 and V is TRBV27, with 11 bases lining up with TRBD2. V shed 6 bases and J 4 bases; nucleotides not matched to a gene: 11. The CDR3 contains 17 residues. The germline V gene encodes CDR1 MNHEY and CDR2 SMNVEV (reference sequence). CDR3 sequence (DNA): TGTGCCAGCAGCCTCAGCTCTGGGACTAGCGGTTACAATGAGCAGTTCTTC. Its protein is CASSLSSGTSGYNEQFF.

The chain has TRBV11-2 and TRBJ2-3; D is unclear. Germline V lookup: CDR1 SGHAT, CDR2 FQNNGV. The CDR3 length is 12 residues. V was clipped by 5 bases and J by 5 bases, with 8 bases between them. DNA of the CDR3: TGTGCCAGCAGCCGTTATGGAGATACGCAGTATTTT. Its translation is CASSRYGDTQYF. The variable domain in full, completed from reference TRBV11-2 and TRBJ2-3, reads EAGVAQSPRYKIIEKRQSVAFWCNPISGHATLYWYQQILGQGPKLLIQFQNNGVVDDSQLPKDRFSAERLKGVDSTLKIQPAKLEDSAVYLCASSRYGDTQYFGPGTRLTVL.

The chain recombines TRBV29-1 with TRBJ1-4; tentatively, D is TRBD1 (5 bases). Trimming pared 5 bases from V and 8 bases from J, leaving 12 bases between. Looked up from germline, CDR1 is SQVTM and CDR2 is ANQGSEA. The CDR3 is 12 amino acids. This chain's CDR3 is CSVFGGEEKLFF. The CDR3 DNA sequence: TGCAGCGTTTTCGGGGGTGAGGAAAAACTGTTTTTT. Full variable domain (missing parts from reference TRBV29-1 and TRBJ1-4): SAVISQKPSRDICQRGTSLTIQCQVDSQVTMMFWYRQQPGQSLTLIATANQGSEATYESGFVIDKFPISRPNLTFSTLTVSNMSPEDSSIYLCSVFGGEEKLFFGSGTQLSVL.

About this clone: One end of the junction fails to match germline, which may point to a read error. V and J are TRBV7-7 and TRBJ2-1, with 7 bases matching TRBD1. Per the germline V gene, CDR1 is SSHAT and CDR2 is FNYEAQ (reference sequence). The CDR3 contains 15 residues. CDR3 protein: CASSLSGGSYNEQFF. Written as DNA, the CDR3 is TGTGCTAGCAGCTTGTCAGGGGGCTCCTACAATGAGCAGTTCTTC.